Below, 3 T cell receptor beta chains from the same sample are listed, as sequenced in a study of blood T cell repertoires in COVID-19. Produced via immunoSEQ multiplex PCR; TCRdb's table is partial and in-frame only. Among around 450,000 clones, 90% were seen once, and the ten largest hold approximately 0.65%. Sequenced: PBMCs or T cells enriched from blood (not recorded which). These receptors were collected from a man between 18 and 29 years old who had recovered from COVID-19.

The V call is TRBV9, the J call TRBJ1-1, with D unclear. V was cut by 4 bases and J by 6 bases, with 10 bases left in between. The CDR3 loop spans 12 amino acids. Germline V CDR1 and CDR2: SGDLS, YYNGEE. CDR3: CASSPPGPEAFF. The CDR3 DNA is TGTGCCAGCAGCCCCCCAGGCCCTGAAGCTTTCTTT.

This chain links TRBV5-1 with TRBJ1-1; a possible D gene is TRBD1 (5 bases). This CDR3 is 15 amino acids long. Germline assignment: CDR1 SGHRS and CDR2 YFSETQ. Trimming pared 0 bases from V and 3 bases from J, leaving 12 bases between. The chain's CDR3 is CASSLAATGDTEAFF. The CDR3 DNA reads TGCGCCAGCAGCTTGGCCGCCACGGGGGACACTGAAGCTTTCTTT. Full variable domain (rest looked up from reference TRBV5-1 and TRBJ1-1): KAGVTQTPRYLIKTRGQQVTLSCSPISGHRSVSWYQQTPGQGLQFLFEYFSETQRNKGNFPGRFSGRQFSNSRSEMNVSTLELGDSALYLCASSLAATGDTEAFFGQGTRLTVV.

The V gene is TRBV11-2, the J gene TRBJ1-1, with 7 bases fitting TRBD1. The CDR3 loop spans 19 amino acids. Germline CDR1 SGHAT, CDR2 FQNNGV. Trimming cost V 1 base and J 5 bases; bases outside gene matches: 19. CDR3 bases: TGTGCCAGCAGCTTAGTGGCATACCGGGACAGAAGTTTTATGACTGAAGCTTTCTTT. Its translation is CASSLVAYRDRSFMTEAFF.